Below, 15 T cell receptor beta chains from the same sample are listed, as sequenced in a study of CD8+CD57+ T cells in acquired aplastic anemia. The template for TCR beta VDJ and CDR3 sequence profiling was genomic DNA. TCRdb called the reads again in MiXCR, with one record for every CDR3 protein. The data hold 400,000 to 450,000 distinct CDR3 sequences, with approximately 70% observed a single time. The sample comprised sorted CD4+, CD8+, or CD8+CD57+ T cells (not recorded which) from PBMCs. Every receptor here comes from a human donor in good health, serving as a control.

This chain joins TRBV20-1 and TRBJ1-6, with D hard to call. The CDR3 is 14 amino acids. The V gene lost 0 bases and the J gene lost 5 bases, with 8 bases spanning the gap. The germline V gene has CDR1 DFQATT and CDR2 SNEGSKA (reference sequence). The CDR3 region is CSARDSRNNSPLHF. The CDR3 region has the DNA TGCAGTGCTAGAGACAGCCGTAATAATTCACCCCTCCACTTT.

This clonotype was recorded many times. This chain joins TRBV19 and TRBJ2-3, with 14 bases matching TRBD2. This CDR3 has 17 amino acids. J gave up 7 bases and V 11 bases, and 17 bases lay outside the gene matches. The germline V gene has CDR1 LNHDA and CDR2 SQIVND (reference sequence). Here the CDR3 DNA reads TGTGCCTGGAATTACGACCAGACTAGCGGGGGGGCCAATACGCAGTATTTT. It yields the protein CAWNYDQTSGGANTQYF.

As concerns this clonotype: Mismatch with germline at one junction end may stem from a read error. V and J are TRBV12-3 or TRBV12-4 and TRBJ2-7; possibly TRBD2 for D (6 bases). The CDR3 has 16 amino acids. The CDR3 DNA reads TGTGCCAGCAGGGCTCCGGGCGGGGCTCACTTCTACAAGCAGTACTTC. Translating it yields CASRAPGGAHFYKQYF.

This clonotype was recorded at least ten times. The genes are TRBV20-1 and TRBJ2-7; no clear D. V was cut by 2 bases and J by 2 bases, with 10 bases left in between. Germline V gives CDR1 DFQATT, CDR2 SNEGSKA (reference sequence). The CDR3 extends over 13 amino acids. The CDR3 DNA sequence: TGCAGTGCTAGACCGCAGCGCACCTACGAGCAGTACTTC. Its protein is CSARPQRTYEQYF.

Concerning this clonotype itself: One end of the junction is discordant with germline, which a read error may explain. This sequence joins TRBV25-1 and TRBJ2-1; TRBD2 agrees at 7 bases. CDR3 length: 15 amino acids. CDR1 is MGHDK and CDR2 is SYGVNS in the germline V gene. This CDR3 reads CASSALPVAGNAQFF. The CDR3 region has the DNA TGTGCCAGCAGCGCCCTACCCGTAGCGGGTAATGCGCAGTTCTTC. The full variable domain, rest sourced from reference TRBV25-1 and TRBJ2-1, is EADIYQTPRYLVIGTGKKITLECSQTMGHDKMYWYQQDPGMELHLIHYSYGVNSTEKGDLSSESTVSRIRTEHFPLTLESARPSHTSQYLCASSALPVAGNAQFFGPGTRLTVL.

As to this clonotype: Likely a read error: the CDR3 ends without its conserved phenylalanine or tryptophan. This chain links TRBV7-2 with TRBJ2-3; 7 bases are a match to TRBD2. The CDR3 length is 14 residues. V was clipped by 7 bases and J by 0 bases; unmatched bases: 4. From germline, CDR1 is SGHTA and CDR2 FQGNSA. CDR3 in amino acids: CASTAGESTDTQYS. As DNA, the CDR3 is TGTGCCAGCACGGCGGGGGAGAGCACAGATACGCAGTATTCT.

A note on this clonotype: A read error may produce the germline difference seen at one junction end. The chain joins TRBV20-1 to TRBJ2-3, with a possible D match to TRBD2 (7 bases). Germline V lookup: CDR1 DFQATT, CDR2 SNEGSKA (reference sequence). This CDR3 contains 15 residues. CDR3 nucleotides: TGCAGTGCTAGAACCGCGGGGGCTAGCGCAGATACGCGGTATTTT. Protein: CSARTAGASADTRYF.

As to this clonotype: Without the conserved terminal phenylalanine or tryptophan, this CDR3 likely stems from a read error. The DNA is omitted, as the CDR3 cannot be located on it reliably, and the CDR3 follows TCRdb's listing. This chain connects TRBV7-9 to TRBJ2-1; TRBD2, the table's D call, was not compared with the DNA. Germline V gene sequence: CDR1 SEHNR, CDR2 FQNEAQ (reference sequence). Including both end residues, the CDR3 is 13 amino acids long. The CDR3 spells CASSLDGTAANYG.

On this clonotype itself: This clone may be a read error of a much larger clone one base away. CDR3 amino acids: CASSPTYAEDTGELFF. CDR3 coding DNA: TGTGCCAGCAGCCCCACCTATGCAGAGGACACCGGGGAGCTGTTTTTT. This chain joins TRBV11-3 and TRBJ2-2; D gene ambiguous. V lost 5 bases, J lost 3 bases, and 16 bases lay in between. CDR3 length: 16 residues. CDR1 is SGHNT and CDR2 is YENEEA in the germline V gene.

Concerning this clonotype: One end of the junction does not line up with germline, which may come from a read error. This chain uses TRBV6-1 with TRBJ1-4; D not certain. CDR3 length equals 13 residues. Germline V gene sequence: CDR1 MNHNS, CDR2 SASEGT. For the CDR3, the DNA is TGTGCCACCACAGAGTCGATGGCCCTAGACAAGGCCTTT. The encoded protein is CATTESMALDKAF.

Concerning this clonotype: Relative to the germline gene, one junction end is altered; a read error may explain this. The gene calls are TRBV9 and TRBJ1-2, with a tentative D call TRBD1 (5 bases). Germline V gene sequence: CDR1 SGDLS, CDR2 YYNGEE. This CDR3 is 12 amino acids long. The CDR3 DNA reads as TGTGCCAGCAGCCAATTGTCCGGGGGGGGGGGCTTC. This translates into CASSQLSGGGGF.

The gene calls are TRBV20-1 and TRBJ2-3, with 9 bases matching TRBD1. This CDR3 is built from 13 residues. The germline CDR1 and CDR2 sequences are DFQATT and SNEGSKA (reference sequence). The V segment lost 4 bases and the J segment 9 bases; nucleotides outside the gene matches: 8. The CDR3 loop reads CSANTGTGTTQYF. The CDR3 region has the DNA TGCAGTGCTAATACCGGGACAGGGACCACGCAGTATTTT.

This clonotype was counted many times. The chain recombines TRBV6-6 with TRBJ2-5; D is ambiguous. The CDR3 is 14 amino acids. Trimming left V 11 bases short and J 1 base short, with 17 bases between. Germline-derived CDR1 and CDR2 are MNHNY and SVGAGI (reference sequence). Written as DNA, the CDR3 is TGTGCCGCCTCCCGGGCCTCCGGCCAAGAGACCCAGTACTTC. It is translated as CAASRASGQETQYF.

A remark on this clonotype: The conserved closing phenylalanine or tryptophan is absent in this CDR3, likely reflecting a read error. It is unclear where the CDR3 begins or ends on the DNA, so no DNA is shown, and the CDR3 is as TCRdb lists it. The genes are TRBV3-2 and TRBJ1-1; the DNA was not used to check the table's D call, TRBD1. TRBV3-2 is a known pseudogene. The CDR3 region is 14 residues in length, termini included. The CDR3 spells CASSLPGGRTEAFV.

The chain links TRBV20-1 to TRBJ1-1; D unresolved. Germline CDR1 reads DFQATT; CDR2 reads SNEGSKA (reference sequence). Trimming cost V 4 bases and J 11 bases, with 20 bases left between them. This CDR3 contains 13 residues. Written as DNA, the CDR3 is TGCAGTGCTAAAGCGCATTTAGAGATCCCGGCTTTCTTT. This encodes CSAKAHLEIPAFF.